The 17 T cell receptor beta chains presented below share a single source sample, sequenced in a study of breast tumors, draining lymph nodes, adjacent tissues. TCRdb called the multiplex PCR reads again in MiXCR, with one record for every CDR3 protein. This table holds approximately 90,000 distinct CDR3 sequences, roughly 30% found once. The lymph nodes were axillary draining lymph nodes from breast cancer patients. The sequenced material came from axillary lymph node tissue. The receptors stem from a female donor with breast cancer. Some clones in this sample may be carry-over from other donors' samples.

This sequence joins TRBV20-1 and TRBJ2-7, with TRBD1 matching 7 bases. After removal of 1 base from V and 13 bases from J, the junction contained 13 bases not matched to a gene. The CDR3 has 13 residues. Germline loops: CDR1 DFQATT, CDR2 SNEGSKA (reference sequence). Here the CDR3 DNA reads TGCAGTGCTAGAGGGGACAGCAACTACGCGCATTACTTC. Its protein is CSARGDSNYAHYF.

This clonotype occurred many times. This CDR3 is CAISEFASGSEQFF. The CDR3 region has the DNA TGTGCCATCAGTGAGTTCGCTAGCGGGAGTGAGCAGTTCTTC. V gene TRBV10-3 combines with J gene TRBJ2-1; 10 bases agree with TRBD2. The CDR3 length is 14 residues. Germline lookup yields CDR1 ENHRY and CDR2 SYGVKD. Germline trimming cut 1 base from V and 9 bases from J; bases unmatched to any gene: 3.

This clonotype was detected many times. V and J are TRBV11-2 and TRBJ2-7, with D unresolved. This CDR3 is 12 amino acids long. V shed 5 bases and J shed 2 bases, with 7 bases lying between them. Germline CDR1 is SGHAT and CDR2 is FQNNGV. Here the CDR3 DNA reads TGTGCCAGCAGCCGAGACACCTACGAGCAGTACTTC. This gives the protein CASSRDTYEQYF.

This clonotype was counted ten times or more. V usage is TRBV3-1 and J usage is TRBJ1-2; no definite D call. CDR3 length: 12 amino acids. Germline V gene data show CDR1 as LGHDT and CDR2 as YNNKEL (reference sequence). Trimming pared 4 bases from V and 7 bases from J, leaving 10 bases between. Here the CDR3 DNA reads TGTGCCAGCAGCCGCCAGGCGAGTGGCTACACCTTC. Protein product: CASSRQASGYTF.

This clonotype was recorded a few times. A much larger clone is a single base away; this may be a read error. The chain recombines TRBV5-5 with TRBJ1-5; the D is unclear. This CDR3 region has 16 residues. CDR1 is SGHKS, CDR2 YYEKEE, per germline (reference sequence). CDR3 amino acids: CAGSLTEEPSNQPQHF. As DNA, the CDR3 is TGTGCCGGCAGCTTGACTGAGGAGCCGAGCAATCAGCCCCAGCATTTT.

To note about this clonotype: With a much larger clone just one base away, this may be a read error. J is TRBJ2-3 and V is TRBV20-1; 7 positions match TRBD1. The V gene's germline CDR1 is DFQATT and CDR2 SNEGSKA (reference sequence). The CDR3 has 14 amino acids. The CDR3 nucleotides are TGCAGTGCTAGGACAGGGACGAACACAGCTACGCAGTATTTT. Translating it yields CSARTGTNTATQYF.

This clonotype appeared many times. The chain couples TRBV2 to TRBJ2-7; no reliable D call. Deletions cut 4 bases from V and 3 bases from J, with 16 bases between. CDR1 SNHLY and CDR2 FYNNEI come from the germline V gene. The CDR3 runs to 15 residues. CDR3 in amino acids: CASSANGYGFYEQYF. CDR3 coding DNA: TGTGCCAGCAGTGCGAACGGCTACGGCTTCTACGAGCAGTACTTC.

In regard to this clonotype: This sequence may be a read error, since a much larger clone differs from it by one base. The chain employs TRBV11-2 and TRBJ1-4; no definite D call. With 5 bases removed from V and 8 bases from J, the gap between germline ends came to 9 bases. This CDR3 has 12 amino acids. Germline CDR1 and CDR2: SGHAT and FQNNGV. The CDR3, as DNA: TGTGCCAGCAGCCTTGGTTTAGAAAAACTGTTTTTT. Translating it yields CASSLGLEKLFF.

This chain links TRBV29-1 with TRBJ1-2; D gene ambiguous. Trimming left V 3 bases short and J 4 bases short, with 6 bases between. CDR3 length: 11 amino acids. CDR1 and CDR2 from the germline V gene are SQVTM and ANQGSEA. CDR3 sequence (DNA): TGCAGCGTTGAGGGATCCTATGGCTACACCTTC. Amino acids: CSVEGSYGYTF.

In the case of this clonotype: A clone one base away is much larger, so this may be a read error. The chain is built from TRBV15 and TRBJ1-1; TRBD1 is a possible D gene (5 bases). The V end lost 7 bases, the J end lost 5 bases, and 11 bases lay between the germline ends. CDR1 and CDR2 from the germline V gene are LNHNV and YYDKDF (reference sequence). The CDR3 is 12 amino acids. The CDR3 here is CATNRRETEAFF. The CDR3 DNA reads TGTGCCACCAACAGGAGGGAGACTGAAGCTTTCTTT.

This clonotype was picked up many times. The rearrangement uses TRBV6-5 and TRBJ2-5; tentative D call: TRBD1 (6 bases). The CDR3 spans 13 residues. V lost 6 bases and J lost 2, with 10 bases in between. Germline CDR1 is MNHEY and CDR2 is SVGAGI. CDR3 nucleotides: TGTGCCAGCAGCCACAGGGTACAAGAGACCCAGTACTTC. Translation gives CASSHRVQETQYF.

This clonotype was detected a few times. The chain carries TRBV6-1 and TRBJ1-1; D may be TRBD1 (5 bases). The CDR3 length is 14 residues. The germline gives CDR1 MNHNS, CDR2 SASEGT. The V end was cut by 5 bases, the J end by 1 base, with 11 bases between. This CDR3 is CASSLGRSNTEAFF. The CDR3 DNA is TGTGCCAGCAGTCTGGGACGGTCGAACACTGAAGCTTTCTTT.

This clonotype was counted many times. A read error may explain this, as a much larger clone is one base away. The V gene is TRBV20-1, the J gene TRBJ2-7; no definite D call. V lost 6 bases to trimming and J lost 6 bases, with 21 bases between them. There are 14 residues in the CDR3. CDR1 and CDR2 (germline): DFQATT, SNEGSKA (reference sequence). CDR3 DNA sequence: TGCAGTGCCAATGAGCTGACTGTCCGCTCCGAGCAGTACTTC. This codes for CSANELTVRSEQYF.

Of note for this clonotype: This CDR3 is missing its conserved last phenylalanine or tryptophan, likely due to a read error. The chain has TRBV15 and TRBJ2-5; the D is unclear. Germline values: CDR1 LNHNV, CDR2 YYDKDF (reference sequence). The CDR3 length is 13 residues. This chain's CDR3 is CATIRGSEETQYS. The CDR3, as DNA: TGTGCCACCATCAGAGGTTCCGAGGAGACCCAGTACTCC.

This clonotype was picked up many times. The V gene is TRBV6-5, the J gene TRBJ2-7; possibly TRBD1 for D (7 bases). CDR1 is MNHEY and CDR2 is SVGAGI in the germline V gene. V dropped 2 bases and J dropped 2 bases, with 13 bases sitting between them. The CDR3 loop spans 15 amino acids. Written as DNA, the CDR3 is TGTGCCAGCAGTTACGGGGCAGGGGGGACCTACGAGCAGTACTTC. It translates to CASSYGAGGTYEQYF.

This clonotype occurred many times. The chain carries TRBV20-1 and TRBJ2-7; TRBD1 aligns across 9 bases. V shed 3 bases, J shed 4 bases, and the junction held 19 bases outside the gene matches. Germline loops: CDR1 DFQATT, CDR2 SNEGSKA (reference sequence). This CDR3 contains 18 residues. The CDR3 DNA sequence: TGCAGTGCTAGTCCACCGACAGGGGGGGACCTACGCGAGTACGAGCAGTACTTC. Amino acid sequence: CSASPPTGGDLREYEQYF.

The chain combines TRBV4-2 with TRBJ2-7; 13 nucleotides align to TRBD2. CDR1 is LGHNA and CDR2 is YNFKEQ in the germline V gene. V dropped 0 bases and J dropped 4; count of bases not matched to a gene: 3. The CDR3 runs 16 residues. DNA of the CDR3: TGTGCCAGCAGCCAAGAGCCGGGACTAGCGGGATACGAGCAGTACTTC. It translates to CASSQEPGLAGYEQYF.